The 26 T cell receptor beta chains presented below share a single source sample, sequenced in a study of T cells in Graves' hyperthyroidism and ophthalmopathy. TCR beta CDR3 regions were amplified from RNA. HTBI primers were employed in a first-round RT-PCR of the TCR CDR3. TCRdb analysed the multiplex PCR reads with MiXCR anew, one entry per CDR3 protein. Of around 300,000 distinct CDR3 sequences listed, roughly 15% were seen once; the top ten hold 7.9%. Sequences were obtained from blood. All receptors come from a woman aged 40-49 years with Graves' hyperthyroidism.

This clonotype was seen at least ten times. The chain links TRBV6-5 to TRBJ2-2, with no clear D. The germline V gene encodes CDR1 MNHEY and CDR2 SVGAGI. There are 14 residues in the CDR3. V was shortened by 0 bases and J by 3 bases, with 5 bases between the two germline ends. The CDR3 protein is CASSYSIYTGELFF. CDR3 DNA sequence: TGTGCCAGCAGTTACTCTATCTACACCGGGGAGCTGTTTTTT.

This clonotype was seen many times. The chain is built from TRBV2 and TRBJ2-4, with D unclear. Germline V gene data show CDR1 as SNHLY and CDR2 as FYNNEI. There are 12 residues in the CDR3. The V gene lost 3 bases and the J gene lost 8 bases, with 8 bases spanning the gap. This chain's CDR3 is CASSDPEDIQYF. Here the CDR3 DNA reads TGTGCCAGCAGTGATCCAGAAGACATTCAGTACTTC.

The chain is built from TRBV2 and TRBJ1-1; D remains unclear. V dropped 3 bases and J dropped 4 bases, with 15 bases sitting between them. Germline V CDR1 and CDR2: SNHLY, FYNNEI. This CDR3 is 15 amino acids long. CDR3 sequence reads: CASSDRPPEVTEAFF. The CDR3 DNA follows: TGTGCCAGCAGTGATAGACCCCCCGAAGTCACTGAAGCTTTCTTT.

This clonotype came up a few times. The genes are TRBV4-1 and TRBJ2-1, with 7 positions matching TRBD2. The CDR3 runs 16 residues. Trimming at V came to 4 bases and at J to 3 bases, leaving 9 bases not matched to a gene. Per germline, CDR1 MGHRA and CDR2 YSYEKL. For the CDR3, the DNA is TGCGCCAGCAGCCCCCCCGGGACTACTCACTACAATGAGCAGTTCTTC. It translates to CASSPPGTTHYNEQFF.

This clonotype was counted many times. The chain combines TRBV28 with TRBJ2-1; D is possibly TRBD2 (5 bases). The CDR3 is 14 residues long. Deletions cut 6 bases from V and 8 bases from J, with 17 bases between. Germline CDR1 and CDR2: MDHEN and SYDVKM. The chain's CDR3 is CASSQLVFADEQFF. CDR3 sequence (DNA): TGTGCCAGCAGCCAACTAGTCTTTGCCGATGAGCAGTTCTTC.

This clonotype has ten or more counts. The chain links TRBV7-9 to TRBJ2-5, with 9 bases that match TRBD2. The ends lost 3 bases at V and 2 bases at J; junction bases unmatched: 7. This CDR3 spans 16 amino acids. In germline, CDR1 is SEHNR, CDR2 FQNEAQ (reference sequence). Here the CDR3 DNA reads TGTGCCAGCAGCTTCCCCGGGCTAGCGGGACAAGAGACCCAGTACTTC. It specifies CASSFPGLAGQETQYF.

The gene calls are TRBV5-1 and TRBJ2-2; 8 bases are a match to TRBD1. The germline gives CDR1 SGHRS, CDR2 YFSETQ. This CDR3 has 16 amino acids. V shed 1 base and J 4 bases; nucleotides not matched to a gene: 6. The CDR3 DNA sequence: TGCGCCAGCAGCTTGTCCAGGGGGCTCGGCACCGGGGAGCTGTTTTTT. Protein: CASSLSRGLGTGELFF.

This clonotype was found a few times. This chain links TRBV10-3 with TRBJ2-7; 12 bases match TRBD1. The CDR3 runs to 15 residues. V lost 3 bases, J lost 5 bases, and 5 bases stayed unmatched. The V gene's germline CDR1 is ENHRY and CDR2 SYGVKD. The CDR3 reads CAISERDRGPDEQYF. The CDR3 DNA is TGTGCCATCAGTGAAAGGGACAGGGGGCCCGACGAGCAGTACTTC.

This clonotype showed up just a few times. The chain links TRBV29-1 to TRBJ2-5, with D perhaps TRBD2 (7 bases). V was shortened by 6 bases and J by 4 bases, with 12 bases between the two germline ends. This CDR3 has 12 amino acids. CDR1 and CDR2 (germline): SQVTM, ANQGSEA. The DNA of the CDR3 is TGCAGCGTCTGGGCGGGGGCAGAGACCCAGTACTTC. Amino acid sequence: CSVWAGAETQYF.

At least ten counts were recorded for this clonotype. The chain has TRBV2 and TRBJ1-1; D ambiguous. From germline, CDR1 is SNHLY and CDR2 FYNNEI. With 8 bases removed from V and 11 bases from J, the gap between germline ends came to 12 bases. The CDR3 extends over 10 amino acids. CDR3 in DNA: TGTGCCAGCTCTCGGGGAAAGGCTTTCTTT. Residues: CASSRGKAFF.

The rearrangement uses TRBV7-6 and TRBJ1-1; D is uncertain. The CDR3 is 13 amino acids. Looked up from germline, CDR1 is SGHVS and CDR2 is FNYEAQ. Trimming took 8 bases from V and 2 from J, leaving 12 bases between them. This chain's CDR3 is CASGSQANTEAFF. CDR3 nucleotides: TGTGCCAGCGGGTCCCAGGCCAACACTGAAGCTTTCTTT.

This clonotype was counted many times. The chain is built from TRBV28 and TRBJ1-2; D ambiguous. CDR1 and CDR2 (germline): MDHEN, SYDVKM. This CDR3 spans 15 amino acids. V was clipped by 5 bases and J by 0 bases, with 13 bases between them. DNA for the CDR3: TGTGCCAGCAGTCCCGGACTGCTAGCTAACTATGGCTACACCTTC. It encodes CASSPGLLANYGYTF.

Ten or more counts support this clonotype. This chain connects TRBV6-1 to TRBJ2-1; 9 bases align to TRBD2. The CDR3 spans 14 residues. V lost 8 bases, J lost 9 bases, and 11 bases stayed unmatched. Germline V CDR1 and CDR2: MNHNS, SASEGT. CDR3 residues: CASDIAGEGGEQFF. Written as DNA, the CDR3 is TGTGCCAGCGATATAGCGGGAGAAGGCGGTGAGCAGTTCTTC.

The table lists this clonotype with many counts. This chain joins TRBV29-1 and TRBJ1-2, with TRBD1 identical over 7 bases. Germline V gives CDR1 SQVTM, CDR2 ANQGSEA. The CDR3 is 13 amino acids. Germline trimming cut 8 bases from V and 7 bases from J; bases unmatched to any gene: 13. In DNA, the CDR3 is TGCAGCTGCCGGAATACAGGGGCCGGTGGCTACACCTTC. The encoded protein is CSCRNTGAGGYTF.

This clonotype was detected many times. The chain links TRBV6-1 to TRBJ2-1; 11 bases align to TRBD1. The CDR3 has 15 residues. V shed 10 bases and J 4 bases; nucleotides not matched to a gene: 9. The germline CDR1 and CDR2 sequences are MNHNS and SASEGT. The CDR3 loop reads CATHRDRGMYNEQFF. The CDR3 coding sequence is TGTGCCACTCATCGGGACAGGGGGATGTACAATGAGCAGTTCTTC.

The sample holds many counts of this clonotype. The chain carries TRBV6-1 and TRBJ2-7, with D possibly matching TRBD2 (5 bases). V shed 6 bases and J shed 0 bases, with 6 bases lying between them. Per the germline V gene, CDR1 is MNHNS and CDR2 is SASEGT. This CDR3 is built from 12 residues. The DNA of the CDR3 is TGTGCCAGCAGCCGGGACTCCTACGAGCAGTACTTC. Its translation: CASSRDSYEQYF.

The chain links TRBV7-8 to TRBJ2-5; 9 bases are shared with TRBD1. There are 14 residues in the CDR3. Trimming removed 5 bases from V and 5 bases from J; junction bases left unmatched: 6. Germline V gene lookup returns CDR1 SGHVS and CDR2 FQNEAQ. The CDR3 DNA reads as TGTGCCAGCAGCGTACAGGGGGCAATGGAGACCCAGTACTTC. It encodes CASSVQGAMETQYF.

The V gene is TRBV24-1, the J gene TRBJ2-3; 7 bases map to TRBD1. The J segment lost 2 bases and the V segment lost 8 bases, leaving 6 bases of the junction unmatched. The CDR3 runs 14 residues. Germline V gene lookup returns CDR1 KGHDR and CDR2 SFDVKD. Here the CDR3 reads CATKGAGITDTQYF. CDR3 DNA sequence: TGTGCCACCAAGGGGGCAGGTATCACAGATACGCAGTATTTT.

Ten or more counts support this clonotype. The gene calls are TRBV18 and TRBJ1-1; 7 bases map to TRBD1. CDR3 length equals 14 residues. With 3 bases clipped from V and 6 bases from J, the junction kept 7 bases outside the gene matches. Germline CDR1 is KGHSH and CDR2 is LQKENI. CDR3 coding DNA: TGTGCCAGCTCACCGGCGACAGGGATCGCTGAAGCTTTCTTT. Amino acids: CASSPATGIAEAFF.

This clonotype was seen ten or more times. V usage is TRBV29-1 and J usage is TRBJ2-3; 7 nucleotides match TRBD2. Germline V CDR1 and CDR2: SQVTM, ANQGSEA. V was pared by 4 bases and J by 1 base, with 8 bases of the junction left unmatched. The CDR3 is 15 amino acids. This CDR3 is CSVVGEGSGTDTQYF. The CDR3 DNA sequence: TGCAGCGTTGTGGGGGAGGGAAGCGGCACAGATACGCAGTATTTT.

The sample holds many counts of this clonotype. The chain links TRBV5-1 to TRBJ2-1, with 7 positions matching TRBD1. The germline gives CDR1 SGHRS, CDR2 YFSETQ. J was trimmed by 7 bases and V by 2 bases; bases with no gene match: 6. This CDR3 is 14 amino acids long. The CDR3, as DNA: TGCGCCAGCAGCTTAGGGGGCCTTGGGAATGAGCAGTTCTTC. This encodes CASSLGGLGNEQFF.

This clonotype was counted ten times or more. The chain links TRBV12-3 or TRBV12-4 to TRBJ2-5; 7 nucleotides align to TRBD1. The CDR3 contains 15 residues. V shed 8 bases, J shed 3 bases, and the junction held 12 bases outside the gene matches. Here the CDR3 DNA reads TGTGCCAGCGCCGCTTATCAGGGGGTGAAAGAGACCCAGTACTTC. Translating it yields CASAAYQGVKETQYF.

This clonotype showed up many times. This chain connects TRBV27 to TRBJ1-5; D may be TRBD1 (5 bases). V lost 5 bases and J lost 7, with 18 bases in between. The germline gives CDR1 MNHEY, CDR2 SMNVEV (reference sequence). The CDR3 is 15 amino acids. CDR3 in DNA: TGTGCCAGCAGTGTCAAGGGCGGGGCGAAACAGCCCCAGCATTTT. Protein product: CASSVKGGAKQPQHF.

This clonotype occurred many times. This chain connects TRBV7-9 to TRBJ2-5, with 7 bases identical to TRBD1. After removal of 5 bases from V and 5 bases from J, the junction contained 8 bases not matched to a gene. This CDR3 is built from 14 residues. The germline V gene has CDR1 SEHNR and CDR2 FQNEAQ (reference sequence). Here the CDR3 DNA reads TGTGCCAGCAGCACCCAGACAGGGTGGGAGACCCAGTACTTC. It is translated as CASSTQTGWETQYF.

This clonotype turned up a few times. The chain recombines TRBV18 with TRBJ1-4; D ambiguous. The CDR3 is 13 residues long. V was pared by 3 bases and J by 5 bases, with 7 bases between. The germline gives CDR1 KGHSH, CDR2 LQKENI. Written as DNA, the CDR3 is TGTGCCAGCTCACCTGAGTTGAATGAAAAACTGTTTTTT. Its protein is CASSPELNEKLFF.

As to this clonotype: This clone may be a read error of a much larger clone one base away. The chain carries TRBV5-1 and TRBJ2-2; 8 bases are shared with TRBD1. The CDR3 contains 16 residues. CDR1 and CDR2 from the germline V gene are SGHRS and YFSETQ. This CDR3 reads CASSLGQGTNTGDLFF. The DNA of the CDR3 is TGCGCCAGCAGCTTGGGACAGGGGACGAACACCGGGGACCTGTTTTTT.